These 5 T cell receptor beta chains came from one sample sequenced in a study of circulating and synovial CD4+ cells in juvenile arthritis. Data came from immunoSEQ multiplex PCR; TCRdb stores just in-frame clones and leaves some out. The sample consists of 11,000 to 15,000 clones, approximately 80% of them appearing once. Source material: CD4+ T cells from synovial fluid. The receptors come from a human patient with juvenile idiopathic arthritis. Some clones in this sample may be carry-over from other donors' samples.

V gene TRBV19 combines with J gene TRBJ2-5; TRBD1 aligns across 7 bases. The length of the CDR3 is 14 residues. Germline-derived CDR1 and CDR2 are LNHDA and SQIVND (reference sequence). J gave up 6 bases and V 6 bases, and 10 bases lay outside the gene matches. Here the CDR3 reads CASSLGQAPKTQYF. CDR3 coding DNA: TGTGCCAGTAGCCTTGGACAGGCTCCGAAGACCCAGTACTTC.

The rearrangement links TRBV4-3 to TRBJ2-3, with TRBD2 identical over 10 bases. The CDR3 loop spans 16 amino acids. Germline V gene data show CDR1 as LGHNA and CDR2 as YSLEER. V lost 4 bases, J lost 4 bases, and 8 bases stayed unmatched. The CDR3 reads CASSPLASGGPDTQYF. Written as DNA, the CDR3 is TGCGCCAGCAGCCCCTTGGCTAGCGGGGGCCCAGATACGCAGTATTTT.

CDR3 nucleotide sequence: TGTGCCACCCAAAGATCGGGGAGGGAACGCGGGGAGCTGTTTTTT. Translation: CATQRSGRERGELFF. The gene calls are TRBV6-1 and TRBJ2-2; 7 bases align to TRBD2. CDR3 size: 15 residues. Trimming at V came to 10 bases and at J to 7 bases, leaving 15 bases not matched to a gene. Germline CDR1 and CDR2: MNHNS and SASEGT.

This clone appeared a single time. The CDR3 DNA reads as TGTGCCAGCAGCTTGGGATCGGGACAGGGGGGACCCTATGGCTACACCTTC. Translation gives CASSLGSGQGGPYGYTF. The V gene is TRBV5-4, the J gene TRBJ1-2; 11 positions agree with TRBD1. Germline CDR1 reads SGHNT; CDR2 reads YYREEE (reference sequence). The J segment lost 4 bases and the V segment lost 0 bases, leaving 8 bases of the junction unmatched. CDR3 length equals 17 residues.

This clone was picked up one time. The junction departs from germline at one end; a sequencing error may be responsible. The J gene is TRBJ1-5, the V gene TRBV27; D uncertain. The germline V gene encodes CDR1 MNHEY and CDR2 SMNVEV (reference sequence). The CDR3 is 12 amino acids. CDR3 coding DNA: TGTGCCAGCAGTGAGGTCAATCGGCCCCAGCATTTT. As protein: CASSEVNRPQHF.